This T cell receptor (beta chain) stems from a study of blood T cell repertoires in COVID-19. Turning to the study itself: Italy, Spain and the United States were the sources of the convalescent and acute COVID-19 samples. PBMCs, B-cell-depleted T cells, or T cells provided the cDNA or gDNA that made up the material.

Assay: immunoSEQ multiplex PCR; the TCRdb copy retains only in-frame clones and omits some. The sample records 190,000 or so clones, roughly 90% being singletons. Trimming at V came to 1 base and at J to 7 bases, leaving 7 bases not matched to a gene. There are 15 residues in the CDR3. Germline V gene data show CDR1 as SGHNT and CDR2 as YENEEA. Sequences were obtained from PBMCs or T cells enriched from blood (not recorded which). This chain links TRBV11-3 with TRBJ2-1; 7 bases fit TRBD2. This receptor was identified in a woman aged 25 to 45 who had recovered from COVID-19. The CDR3 DNA is TGTGCCAGCAGCTTAGGAGCGGGGATGTTAAATGAGCAGTTCTTC. The encoded protein is CASSLGAGMLNEQFF.